This T cell receptor (beta chain) emerged from a study of blood T cell repertoires in COVID-19 (TCRdb year 2020). For the study in its entirety: Samples from collaborators originated in the United States, Italy and Spain and spanned both the acute and convalescent phases of COVID-19. The prospective study material was composed of cDNA or gDNA derived from T cells, B-cell-depleted T cells, or PBMCs. The dataset comprised deeply sampled blood TCRbeta repertoires from subjects exposed to, actively infected with, or recovered from COVID-19. The repertoires were released in a freely available public database intended as a resource for research on the immune response to SARS-CoV-2. Samples came from the ongoing ImmuneRACE study (first 160 participants) plus 1,254 subjects from 6 global collaborators. The sample metadata nearly always contained a de-identified subject ID, COVID-19 status, age in years and sex. HLA class I and class II types, where available, came from metadata supplied by the sample provider rather than from assay-based typing.

Overall study results and their limits: The quantity of clinical and demographic metadata differed by source and by participant and was supplied without curation.

Worth noting for this clone: What antigen it recognizes has not been identified. No base quality values were provided; no much bigger clone lies one nucleotide off.

TCRbeta CDR3 regions were amplified from genomic DNA using the immunoSEQ Assay, a bias-controlled multiplex PCR. The original methods were these. The number of nucleated cells in each sample was estimated by amplification of reference gene primers within the assay. To quantify the absolute abundance of each unique TCRbeta CDR3 rearrangement, sequence reads were collapsed and filtered. Productive Simpson clonality was computed per sample as the square root of Simpson's diversity index over productive rearrangements. TCRdb obtained this table from immuneACCESS and retained in-frame rearrangements with V and J assigned. These tables miss some clones; where compared with another copy, unresolved V genes account for less than half of the shortfall, and the remainder is unexplained. V and J calls and clone size are given by that table; D and trimming were obtained from the DNA. The sample table holds some 290,000 clones, of which 90% were seen once. The ten top clones hold about 4% of the sample.

Participants in the prospective study were enrolled through a virtual design, were aged roughly 18 to 100 years, and lived in fewer than 30 United States geographic areas. Cohort assignment in the prospective study relied on participant-reported clinical history from a screening survey and a study questionnaire. Exposed participants had been in contact with someone with a PCR-confirmed or clinician-diagnosed COVID-19 case within 2 weeks of study entry. In the prospective study, whole blood, serum and a nasopharyngeal or oropharyngeal swab were collected from each participant by mobile phlebotomists. Additional blood draws and questionnaires over an approximately two-month period could optionally be provided by prospective study participants. Blood samples from the prospective study were shipped frozen or at room temperature prior to DNA extraction. CDR1 SGDLS and CDR2 YYNGEE are derived from the germline V gene. CDR3 length: 18 amino acids, cysteine to phenylalanine. This entry keeps only the CDR3 DNA: 54 bases, framed from base 1. V is pruned by 0 bases and J by 1 base, leaving 7 bases of the junction without a gene match.

Sequencing was performed on PBMCs or T cells enriched from blood (not recorded which). The sequence derives from a woman under 40 who had been exposed to COVID-19. Recombination connected TRBV9 to TRBJ2-5; TRBD2 agrees with 12 junctional bases. The nucleotide sequence reads TGTGCCAGCAGCGTAGCACTAGCGGGGGGCTCGATCCAAGAGACCCAGTACTTC. Protein translation: CASSVALAGGSIQETQYF.